A single sample is the source of the 29 T cell receptor beta chains below, sequenced in a study of T cell responses to AZD1222 COVID-19 vaccine. Clones were sequenced by immunoSEQ multiplex PCR, and TCRdb holds only the in-frame ones, with some missing. The sample includes 150,000 to 200,000 clones, around 89% of them seen just once. Here the sequenced sample was peripheral blood, taken 28 days after the second AZD1222 dose. The origin of the receptors is an adult who received the AZD1222 COVID-19 vaccine.

The chain carries TRBV3-1 (or the pseudogene TRBV3-2) and TRBJ2-7, with 10 positions matching TRBD2. The CDR3 runs to 13 residues. The V gene's germline CDR1 is LGHDT and CDR2 YNNKEL (reference sequence). CDR3 in DNA: TGTGCTTCAAGAAGTAGCGGGAGGTACGAGCAGTACTTC. It codes for CASRSSGRYEQYF.

J is TRBJ2-7 and V is TRBV2; 8 bases fit TRBD1. V shed 2 bases and J 4 bases; nucleotides not matched to a gene: 10. CDR1 is SNHLY and CDR2 is FYNNEI in the germline V gene. CDR3 length: 16 residues. The CDR3 coding sequence is TGTGCCAGCAGTGAATCGAGAGGACAGGGTGCTTACGAGCAGTACTTC. This gives the protein CASSESRGQGAYEQYF.

Concerning this clone itself: At one end the junction does not follow the germline gene, possibly because of a read error. This chain links TRBV27 with TRBJ2-1; 11 nucleotides align to TRBD1. The V gene's germline CDR1 is MNHEY and CDR2 SMNVEV (reference sequence). The CDR3 is 15 residues long. CDR3 sequence: CASSLSGTGGNEQFF. In DNA, the CDR3 is TGTGCCAGCAGTCTATCCGGGACAGGGGGCAATGAGCAGTTCTTC.

This sequence joins TRBV6-2 or TRBV6-3 and TRBJ1-1, with D tentatively TRBD1 (6 bases). Germline V gene data show CDR1 as MNHEY and CDR2 as SVGEGT. V dropped 2 bases and J dropped 4 bases, with 8 bases sitting between them. CDR3 length: 13 residues. CDR3 in amino acids: CASSYGGSTEAFF. The CDR3, as DNA: TGTGCCAGCAGTTACGGGGGCTCCACTGAAGCTTTCTTT.

CDR3 bases: TGTGCCAGCAGCTTATTCCCCGACAGGGGGCAGTATGGCTACACCTTC. It codes for CASSLFPDRGQYGYTF. The rearrangement uses TRBV7-9 and TRBJ1-2, with TRBD1 identical over 10 bases. The CDR3 consists of 16 residues. Germline trimming cut 2 bases from V and 5 bases from J; bases unmatched to any gene: 8. CDR1 is SEHNR, CDR2 FQNEAQ, per germline (reference sequence).

The chain is built from TRBV6-4 and TRBJ2-3; maybe TRBD1 (5 bases). Trimming cost V 3 bases and J 4 bases, with 11 bases left between them. Germline assignment: CDR1 MRHNA and CDR2 SNTAGT. This CDR3 region has 14 residues. The CDR3 DNA follows: TGTGCCAGCAGTGAGGGGCAGGGCGCAGATACGCAGTATTTT. Residues: CASSEGQGADTQYF.

The chain joins TRBV12-3 or TRBV12-4 to TRBJ1-1, with a possible D match to TRBD1 (5 bases). The V end was cut by 6 bases, the J end by 4 bases, with 12 bases between. The CDR3 sequence is 13 residues long. The CDR3 here is CASSRVQGTEAFF. The CDR3 DNA reads TGTGCCAGCAGCCGGGTGCAGGGCACTGAAGCTTTCTTT.

This chain connects TRBV28 to TRBJ1-2; D is uncertain. Germline V lookup: CDR1 MDHEN, CDR2 SYDVKM. This CDR3 has 13 residues. Trimming shortened V by 8 bases and J by 3 bases, and 13 bases separated the two germline ends. For the CDR3, the DNA is TGTGCCAGCCTCCCGGAGGGATACTATGGCTACACCTTC. Encoded protein: CASLPEGYYGYTF.

The chain links TRBV4-3 to TRBJ2-1; 10 positions agree with TRBD1. J lost 8 bases, V lost 3 bases, and 10 bases had no gene match. Germline V lookup: CDR1 LGHNA, CDR2 YSLEER. The CDR3 spans 16 residues. This chain's CDR3 is CASSQATGGAGDEQFF. CDR3 DNA sequence: TGCGCCAGCAGCCAGGCGACAGGGGGCGCGGGTGATGAGCAGTTCTTC.

The chain is built from TRBV20-1 and TRBJ2-1, with D hard to call. Germline V CDR1 and CDR2: DFQATT, SNEGSKA (reference sequence). This CDR3 has 11 amino acids. Between the trimmed V and J ends, which lost 5 bases and 4 bases, there was a span of 6 bases. The CDR3 sequence is CSAGQYNEQFF. The CDR3 coding sequence is TGCAGTGCTGGCCAGTACAATGAGCAGTTCTTC.

J is TRBJ2-7 and V is TRBV4-2; 10 positions agree with TRBD2. This CDR3 contains 17 residues. Trimming cost V 3 bases and J 0 bases; bases outside gene matches: 8. CDR1 is LGHNA, CDR2 YNFKEQ, per germline. CDR3 bases: TGTGCCAGCAGCCAGGGTTTGGGACTAGCGAACTCCTACGAGCAGTACTTC. It translates to CASSQGLGLANSYEQYF.

The V gene is TRBV4-1, the J gene TRBJ2-7; no firm D call. Germline CDR1 reads MGHRA; CDR2 reads YSYEKL. The CDR3 length is 14 residues. The V end was cut by 1 base, the J end by 0 bases, with 7 bases between. CDR3: CASSQAQSSYEQYF. Written as DNA, the CDR3 is TGCGCCAGCAGCCAAGCCCAGAGCTCCTACGAGCAGTACTTC.

The chain has TRBV28 and TRBJ1-4; TRBD1 might be the D (6 bases). Trimming stripped 4 bases from V and 10 bases from J, with 25 bases between. The length of the CDR3 is 17 residues. The germline V gene encodes CDR1 MDHEN and CDR2 SYDVKM. CDR3 sequence: CASSSIRGGEARGKLFF. The CDR3 DNA reads as TGTGCCAGCAGTTCTATTCGAGGGGGGGAGGCCCGTGGAAAACTGTTTTTT.

In its sample, this clone was seen once. V is TRBV28 and J is TRBJ2-1; 9 positions agree with TRBD2. The CDR3 totals 15 residues. The ends lost 8 bases at V and 1 base at J; junction bases unmatched: 6. Per germline, CDR1 MDHEN and CDR2 SYDVKM. For the CDR3, the DNA is TGTGCCAGCCTGCTAGCGGGACGATCCTACAATGAGCAGTTCTTC. Translated: CASLLAGRSYNEQFF. The complete variable domain, with remaining parts taken from reference TRBV28 and TRBJ2-1, reads DVKVTQSSRYLVKRTGEKVFLECVQDMDHENMFWYRQDPGLGLRLIYFSYDVKMKEKGDIPEGYSVSREKKERFSLILESASTNQTSMYLCASLLAGRSYNEQFFGPGTRLTVL.

The chain is built from TRBV5-1 and TRBJ2-7; TRBD2 aligns across 10 bases. Germline V gene lookup returns CDR1 SGHRS and CDR2 YFSETQ. The CDR3 length is 15 residues. The J segment lost 5 bases and the V segment lost 1 base, leaving 6 bases of the junction unmatched. The CDR3: CASSLMASGSNEQYF. The CDR3 coding sequence is TGCGCCAGCAGCTTGATGGCTAGCGGGAGCAACGAGCAGTACTTC.

The V and J genes are TRBV2 and TRBJ1-2; no clear D. Between the trimmed V and J ends, which lost 4 bases and 0 bases, there was a span of 9 bases. Per germline, CDR1 SNHLY and CDR2 FYNNEI. This CDR3 spans 14 amino acids. CDR3 DNA: TGTGCCAGCAGTGTGATGCAGACTAACTATGGCTACACCTTC. Amino acid sequence: CASSVMQTNYGYTF.

The gene calls are TRBV6-2 or TRBV6-3 and TRBJ1-2, with D perhaps TRBD1 (5 bases). This CDR3 is built from 14 residues. Trimming removed 6 bases at V and 4 bases at J, with 15 bases between. Germline CDR1 reads MNHEY; CDR2 reads SVGEGT. The CDR3 loop is CASSRDSSSYGYTF. The CDR3 coding sequence is TGTGCCAGCAGCCGTGACAGCTCGAGCTATGGCTACACCTTC.

V gene TRBV6-2 or TRBV6-3 combines with J gene TRBJ1-5, with D maybe TRBD1 (5 bases). From germline, CDR1 is MNHEY and CDR2 SVGEGT. Deletions cut 6 bases from V and 0 bases from J, with 9 bases between. The CDR3 has 14 residues. Written as DNA, the CDR3 is TGTGCCAGCAGCCGGGGCTATAGCAATCAGCCCCAGCATTTT. As protein: CASSRGYSNQPQHF.

The chain uses TRBV7-9 and TRBJ1-4, with a tentative D call TRBD1 (5 bases). Per the germline V gene, CDR1 is SEHNR and CDR2 is FQNEAQ (reference sequence). This CDR3 comprises 15 residues. V lost 3 bases and J lost 6, with 14 bases in between. CDR3 DNA sequence: TGTGCCAGCAGCTTGCCCCCGGGGCCGGATGAAAAACTGTTTTTT. Protein sequence: CASSLPPGPDEKLFF.

J is TRBJ1-1 and V is TRBV28; tentative D call: TRBD1 (5 bases). This CDR3 comprises 15 residues. From germline, CDR1 is MDHEN and CDR2 SYDVKM. Trimming stripped 8 bases from V and 5 bases from J, with 21 bases between. For the CDR3, the DNA is TGTGCCAGCCATAGAGCGGGTAGGGGTAATACTGAAGCTTTCTTT. Encoded protein: CASHRAGRGNTEAFF.

This clone was counted only a few times. The chain is built from TRBV10-3 and TRBJ2-1; 7 bases match TRBD1. This CDR3 is 21 amino acids long. V lost 2 bases, J lost 0 bases, and 19 bases stayed unmatched. In germline, CDR1 is ENHRY, CDR2 SYGVKD. The CDR3 bases are TGTGCCATCAGTGAGCCGCCTCTGGGACAGTACCCGATGAGCTCCTACAATGAGCAGTTCTTC. It specifies CAISEPPLGQYPMSSYNEQFF.

The genes are TRBV28 and TRBJ2-7, with 9 bases matching TRBD1. Per germline, CDR1 MDHEN and CDR2 SYDVKM. The CDR3 totals 16 residues. V gave up 1 base and J gave up 3 bases; unmatched junction bases: 7. The CDR3 is CASSLFGTGSYYEQYF. The CDR3 nucleotides read TGTGCCAGCAGTTTATTTGGGACAGGGTCGTACTACGAGCAGTACTTC.

The chain combines TRBV5-4 with TRBJ2-2; 10 bases match TRBD2. The CDR3 has 15 residues. V dropped 2 bases and J dropped 6; count of bases not matched to a gene: 4. The V gene's germline CDR1 is SGHNT and CDR2 YYREEE (reference sequence). CDR3 region: CASSLAGGPSGELFF. The CDR3 bases are TGTGCCAGCAGCTTAGCGGGAGGGCCTTCCGGGGAGCTGTTTTTT.

The chain has TRBV28 and TRBJ1-5; 8 bases agree with TRBD1. CDR3 length: 16 residues. The ends lost 4 bases at V and 6 bases at J; junction bases unmatched: 11. Per germline, CDR1 MDHEN and CDR2 SYDVKM. The CDR3 spells CASSSSSRGLFQPQHF. CDR3 in DNA: TGTGCCAGCAGTTCGTCGAGCAGGGGGCTTTTTCAGCCCCAGCATTTT.

This clone was observed a single time. This sequence joins TRBV2 and TRBJ2-3; TRBD1 or TRBD2 may be the D gene (5 bases each). The CDR3 runs 14 residues. Trimming took 2 bases from V and 10 from J, leaving 16 bases between them. CDR1 and CDR2 (germline): SNHLY, FYNNEI. The CDR3 DNA reads TGTGCCAGCAGTGAATCAGTTGGGGGAGCGGCGCAGTATTTT. Translation: CASSESVGGAAQYF.

V and J are TRBV4-1 and TRBJ2-6; TRBD1 agrees at 9 bases. J was trimmed by 1 base and V by 4 bases; bases with no gene match: 5. Per the germline V gene, CDR1 is MGHRA and CDR2 is YSYEKL. CDR3 length equals 17 residues. The CDR3 loop reads CASSPRQGGSGANVLTF. The CDR3, as DNA: TGCGCCAGCAGCCCCCGACAGGGGGGTTCTGGGGCCAACGTCCTGACTTTC.

The CDR3 DNA reads as TGTGCCAGCAGTTTATCCCCAGGGTTGGTTTACGAGCAGTACTTC. Translated, it gives CASSLSPGLVYEQYF. The chain links TRBV28 to TRBJ2-7; a weak D match, TRBD1 (5 bases). The V end lost 1 base, the J end lost 4 bases, and 14 bases lay between the germline ends. The CDR3 runs to 15 residues. Germline CDR1 and CDR2: MDHEN and SYDVKM.

The chain carries TRBV28 and TRBJ1-4, with TRBD1 as a possible D gene (5 bases). V was pared by 8 bases and J by 8 bases, with 6 bases between. Looked up from germline, CDR1 is MDHEN and CDR2 is SYDVKM. The CDR3 covers 10 residues. CDR3 in DNA: TGTGCCAGCCAGGGAGAAAAACTGTTTTTT. Translating it yields CASQGEKLFF. The full variable domain, completed using reference TRBV28 and TRBJ1-4, is DVKVTQSSRYLVKRTGEKVFLECVQDMDHENMFWYRQDPGLGLRLIYFSYDVKMKEKGDIPEGYSVSREKKERFSLILESASTNQTSMYLCASQGEKLFFGSGTQLSVL.

This clone showed up just a few times. This rearrangement joins TRBV27 to TRBJ1-6, with D maybe TRBD1 (6 bases). The CDR3 is 15 residues long. CDR1 is MNHEY and CDR2 is SMNVEV in the germline V gene (reference sequence). Trimming removed 6 bases from V and 9 bases from J, with 18 bases in between. The CDR3 DNA follows: TGTGCCAGCAGACAGACCCGGGGGGCGGGTTCACCCCTCCACTTT. Translating it yields CASRQTRGAGSPLHF.